Shown below are 24 T cell receptor beta chains from a single sample sequenced in a study of T cell changes during pregnancy in multiple sclerosis. Clones were sequenced by immunoSEQ multiplex PCR, and TCRdb holds only the in-frame ones, with some missing. The table lists under 65,000 clones, over 90% of them singletons. The sample here was CD8+ T cells from peripheral blood mononuclear cells, taken in the third trimester of pregnancy. The receptors were sampled from a female donor with multiple sclerosis, enrolled in a pregnancy study.

The chain recombines TRBV10-3 with TRBJ1-4, with 8 bases matching TRBD1. Germline V gene data show CDR1 as ENHRY and CDR2 as SYGVKD. This CDR3 comprises 15 residues. The junction had 5 bases not matched to a gene; V was cut back by 0 bases and J by 8 bases. CDR3 DNA: TGTGCCATCAGTGAGTCCAGGGGGCTGGGGGAAAAACTGTTTTTT. As protein: CAISESRGLGEKLFF.

The chain uses TRBV19 and TRBJ2-2, with D hard to call. This CDR3 is 15 amino acids long. CDR1 is LNHDA, CDR2 SQIVND, per germline (reference sequence). V gave up 5 bases and J gave up 0 bases, with 10 bases separating them. The CDR3 DNA follows: TGTGCCAGTAGTCCAGTAAGTCCGAACACCGGGGAGCTGTTTTTT. It translates to CASSPVSPNTGELFF.

The CDR3 sequence is CASAGRIAYEQYF. Here the CDR3 DNA reads TGTGCCAGCGCGGGACGGATTGCCTACGAGCAGTACTTC. The chain employs TRBV2 and TRBJ2-7; D is possibly TRBD2 (6 bases). V was cut by 8 bases and J by 2 bases, with 13 bases left in between. The CDR3 is 13 amino acids. Germline loops: CDR1 SNHLY, CDR2 FYNNEI.

This clone was picked up a small number of times. The chain carries TRBV6-1 and TRBJ1-1, with 8 bases aligning to TRBD1. Germline V CDR1 and CDR2: MNHNS, SASEGT. The CDR3 is 13 amino acids. The junction had 3 bases not matched to a gene; V was cut back by 8 bases and J by 1 base. CDR3 residues: CASGQGENTEAFF. The CDR3 DNA reads TGTGCCAGCGGACAGGGCGAGAACACTGAAGCTTTCTTT.

This chain uses TRBV2 with TRBJ2-3, with 8 bases fitting TRBD2. The V segment lost 2 bases and the J segment 2 bases; nucleotides outside the gene matches: 3. Per germline, CDR1 SNHLY and CDR2 FYNNEI. This CDR3 contains 15 residues. The CDR3 spells CASSETSGFTDTQYF. In DNA form, the CDR3 reads TGTGCCAGCAGTGAAACTAGCGGATTCACAGATACGCAGTATTTT.

V is TRBV28 and J is TRBJ1-6; the D gene is possibly TRBD1 (6 bases). Germline CDR1 reads MDHEN; CDR2 reads SYDVKM. With 0 bases removed from V and 6 bases from J, the gap between germline ends came to 18 bases. The CDR3 sequence is 18 residues long. In DNA, the CDR3 is TGTGCCAGCAGTTTATGGCCCCTAACAGGGAGCGGTAATTCACCCCTCCACTTT. As protein: CASSLWPLTGSGNSPLHF.

In nucleotides, the CDR3 is TGTGCCAGCAGTTACCGTGACAGGCAGCGGCAGTACTTC. Translation: CASSYRDRQRQYF. J is TRBJ2-7 and V is TRBV6-5; TRBD1 is a possible D gene (6 bases). Germline V gene data show CDR1 as MNHEY and CDR2 as SVGAGI. This CDR3 is built from 13 residues. V gave up 2 bases and J gave up 9 bases, with 14 bases separating them.

In nucleotides, the CDR3 is TGTGCCAGCAGTTTGGGACTAGCGGGATATGAGCAGTTCTTC. Residues: CASSLGLAGYEQFF. The gene calls are TRBV27 and TRBJ2-1; 13 bases fit TRBD2. The length of the CDR3 is 14 residues. Germline CDR1 MNHEY, CDR2 SMNVEV (reference sequence). Trimming removed 3 bases from V and 8 bases from J; junction bases left unmatched: 1.

CDR3: CASTSGWGSNQPQHF. CDR3 DNA sequence: TGCGCCAGCACCTCTGGATGGGGCAGCAATCAGCCCCAGCATTTT. The J gene is TRBJ1-5, the V gene TRBV5-1; maybe TRBD1 (5 bases). Deletions cut 6 bases from V and 1 base from J, with 14 bases between. The CDR3 length is 15 residues. Germline V CDR1 and CDR2: SGHRS, YFSETQ.

The V call is TRBV6-5, the J call TRBJ1-5; 10 bases line up with TRBD1. The CDR3 runs 15 residues. The V gene end was trimmed by 0 bases and the J gene end by 7 bases; junction bases not matched to a gene: 3. The germline gives CDR1 MNHEY, CDR2 SVGAGI. The CDR3 DNA reads as TGTGCCAGCAGTTACTCGGGGACAGGGGAGCAGCCCCAGCATTTT. It yields the protein CASSYSGTGEQPQHF.

The rearrangement joins TRBV12-2 to TRBJ2-1; whether TRBD2, the table's D call, matches the DNA was not checked. TRBV12-2 is a known pseudogene. The CDR3 totals 18 residues. The CDR3 protein is CASRLETSGSMAYNEQFF. The CDR3 bases are TGTGCAAGTCGCTTAGAAACTAGCGGGAGTATGGCCTACAATGAGCAGTTCTTC.

The J gene is TRBJ2-7, the V gene TRBV19; 8 bases map to TRBD2. Losses at the gene ends were 1 base for V and 1 base for J; bases not matched to a gene: 0. Germline V gives CDR1 LNHDA, CDR2 SQIVND (reference sequence). This CDR3 contains 14 residues. The CDR3 DNA sequence: TGTGCCAGTAGTATAGCGGGAGGGTCCTACGAGCAGTACTTC. It specifies CASSIAGGSYEQYF. Supplemented by reference TRBV19 and TRBJ2-7, the full variable domain reads DGGITQSPKYLFRKEGQNVTLSCEQNLNHDAMYWYRQDPGQGLRLIYYSQIVNDFQKGDIAEGYSVSREKKESFPLTVTSAQKNPTAFYLCASSIAGGSYEQYFGPGTRLTVT.

The chain combines TRBV5-1 with TRBJ2-5; D perhaps matches TRBD2 (5 bases). The DNA matches TRBJ2-7 better at its end, which makes the J call doubtful. This CDR3 is built from 14 residues. CDR1 SGHRS and CDR2 YFSETQ come from the germline V gene. The CDR3 sequence: CASSLEGGPYEQYF. CDR3 DNA: TGCGCCAGCAGCTTGGAAGGCGGGCCCTACGAGCAGTACTTC.

The V and J genes are TRBV27 and TRBJ1-5; weak D call: TRBD1 (5 bases). Germline V gives CDR1 MNHEY, CDR2 SMNVEV (reference sequence). The CDR3 is 16 residues long. Trimming left V 0 bases short and J 3 bases short, with 12 bases between. CDR3 region: CASSLSGGALNQPQHF. The DNA of the CDR3 is TGTGCCAGCAGTTTATCGGGAGGGGCCCTCAATCAGCCCCAGCATTTT.

The rearrangement links TRBV10-1 to TRBJ1-2; 10 bases line up with TRBD1. The CDR3 loop spans 16 amino acids. Per germline, CDR1 WNHNN and CDR2 SYGVQD (reference sequence). The V segment lost 6 bases and the J segment 7 bases; nucleotides outside the gene matches: 14. The CDR3 sequence: CASSSNLDRGPRGYTF. The CDR3 DNA reads TGCGCCAGCAGCTCCAACCTAGACAGGGGGCCGCGTGGCTACACCTTC.

The V and J genes are TRBV29-1 and TRBJ2-1; D gene ambiguous. Germline CDR1 is SQVTM and CDR2 is ANQGSEA. Trimming removed 5 bases at V and 5 bases at J, with 19 bases between. The CDR3 extends over 15 amino acids. The chain's CDR3 is CSVPTRLSPNNEQFF. The CDR3 DNA follows: TGCAGCGTTCCCACCAGGTTATCCCCTAACAATGAGCAGTTCTTC.

CDR3 in DNA: TGTGCCTGGAGCGGGCGACAGGAACTAGCCAAAAACATTCAGTACTTC. Translating gives CAWSGRQELAKNIQYF. The V and J genes are TRBV30 and TRBJ2-4, with D perhaps TRBD1 (6 bases). This CDR3 spans 16 amino acids. With 3 bases removed from V and 0 bases from J, the gap between germline ends came to 15 bases. The germline CDR1 and CDR2 sequences are GTSNPN and SVGIG (reference sequence).

The chain combines TRBV7-8 with TRBJ1-5; unclear D gene. The germline CDR1 and CDR2 sequences are SGHVS and FQNEAQ. Trimming removed 4 bases at V and 0 bases at J, with 25 bases between. This CDR3 is 20 amino acids long. CDR3 amino acids: CASSSALWATNDHSNQPQHF. As DNA, the CDR3 is TGTGCCAGCAGCTCCGCCCTCTGGGCAACAAACGACCATAGCAATCAGCCCCAGCATTTT.

This sequence joins TRBV19 and TRBJ2-1; TRBD2 matches at 10 bases. CDR3 length: 14 amino acids. Germline V gene sequence: CDR1 LNHDA, CDR2 SQIVND (reference sequence). V dropped 8 bases and J dropped 4; count of bases not matched to a gene: 5. In DNA form, the CDR3 reads TGTGCCAGTTCAGCTAGCGGGAGTTACAATGAGCAGTTCTTC. As protein: CASSASGSYNEQFF.

The rearrangement links TRBV4-1 to TRBJ2-7; 10 nucleotides line up with TRBD2. The germline V gene has CDR1 MGHRA and CDR2 YSYEKL. V was clipped by 3 bases and J by 7 bases; unmatched bases: 12. CDR3 length: 16 residues. This chain's CDR3 is CASSHPPTLAGSEQYF. The CDR3 DNA follows: TGCGCCAGCAGCCACCCACCGACACTAGCGGGATCGGAGCAGTACTTC.

This sequence joins TRBV7-9 and TRBJ2-5, with D possibly matching TRBD2 (7 bases). Trimming cost V 4 bases and J 2 bases, with 14 bases left between them. Germline V gene data show CDR1 as SEHNR and CDR2 as FQNEAQ (reference sequence). The CDR3 spans 15 residues. The CDR3 DNA is TGTGCCAGCAGCTGGGGGGGGCAGATGCAAGAGACCCAGTACTTC. This encodes CASSWGGQMQETQYF.

This sequence joins TRBV5-1 and TRBJ2-1; D is possibly TRBD1 (5 bases). Germline-derived CDR1 and CDR2 are SGHRS and YFSETQ. The CDR3 totals 12 residues. Trimming shortened V by 4 bases and J by 6 bases, and 8 bases separated the two germline ends. The CDR3 DNA sequence: TGCGCCAGCAGCAGGGGTTTCAATGAGCAGTTCTTC. This gives the protein CASSRGFNEQFF.

This clone was observed a single time. The V gene is TRBV19, the J gene TRBJ2-7, with 9 nucleotides matching TRBD1. The CDR3 consists of 14 residues. In germline, CDR1 is LNHDA, CDR2 SQIVND (reference sequence). V shed 5 bases, J shed 3 bases, and the junction held 5 bases outside the gene matches. As DNA, the CDR3 is TGTGCCAGTAGTGTCGGACAGGGGAACTACGAGCAGTACTTC. Its translation is CASSVGQGNYEQYF.

This chain joins TRBV7-9 and TRBJ2-3; TRBD1 matches at 7 bases. From germline, CDR1 is SEHNR and CDR2 FQNEAQ (reference sequence). Unmatched junction bases numbered 10, after V lost 5 bases and J lost 5 bases. CDR3 length: 15 residues. CDR3 DNA: TGTGCCAGCAGCGCCCGGACAGGCCGAGGAGATACGCAGTATTTT. Protein sequence: CASSARTGRGDTQYF.